This T cell receptor (beta chain) was sequenced for a study of T cells in Graves' hyperthyroidism and ophthalmopathy. The CDR3 has 16 residues. V lost 6 bases and J 7 bases, leaving 25 bases between the germline ends. Germline assignment: CDR1 DFQATT and CDR2 SNEGSKA (reference sequence). Overall study results and limits: The model predicted ophthalmopathy a median roughly 6.5 months before onset. Stable hyperthyroidism was separated from ophthalmopathy by a model based on 13 V-J features. Clonotypes that were expanded in thyroid above 0.001 mostly appeared in blood too.

What was amplified from RNA transcripts were TCR beta CDR3 regions. First-round RT-PCR targeting the TCR CDR3 was performed with the HTBI primer set. Via MiXCR, TCRdb re-called the multiplex PCR reads, giving one row per CDR3 protein. The sample lists under 350,000 distinct CDR3 sequences, 15% to 20% occurring once. Diagnosis rested on symptoms, serum thyroxine and TRAb, thyroid ultrasound, and orbital computed tomography. This clonotype was found many times. Its antigen is unidentified. This receptor was obtained from a woman aged 60-75 years with Graves' ophthalmopathy. This chain links TRBV20-1 with TRBJ2-1; tentatively, D is TRBD2 (6 bases). The sample comprised blood. The CDR3 DNA is TGCAGTGCAGATGGGAGGCCGGAGACAGTTCAGAATGAGCAGTTCTTC. Translation gives CSADGRPETVQNEQFF.